What follows are 21 T cell receptor beta chains derived from one specimen sequenced in a study of T cell changes during pregnancy in multiple sclerosis. Assay used: immunoSEQ multiplex PCR; TCRdb lists only in-frame clones, some missing. The repertoire includes about 69,000 clones, approximately 91% of them detected once, and approximately 1.5% sits in the top ten. The material sequenced was peripheral blood, taken in the third trimester of pregnancy. These receptors were collected from a female donor with multiple sclerosis, enrolled in a pregnancy study.

This rearrangement joins TRBV6-1 to TRBJ1-3; 8 bases fit TRBD1. The CDR3 runs to 15 residues. V was clipped by 7 bases and J by 0 bases; unmatched bases: 5. Germline V gene lookup returns CDR1 MNHNS and CDR2 SASEGT. CDR3 sequence reads: CASILDRGSGNTIYF. The CDR3 region has the DNA TGTGCCAGCATCCTTGACAGGGGCTCTGGAAACACCATATATTTT.

The J gene is TRBJ2-2, the V gene TRBV29-1; D not certain. CDR1 and CDR2 from the germline V gene are SQVTM and ANQGSEA. Between the trimmed V and J ends, which lost 1 base and 2 bases, there was a span of 11 bases. The CDR3 has 15 amino acids. CDR3 region: CSVEGLYRNTGELFF. The CDR3 bases are TGCAGCGTTGAAGGGTTGTACAGAAACACCGGGGAGCTGTTTTTT.

The V gene is TRBV27, the J gene TRBJ1-2; 10 positions match TRBD1. V was pared by 0 bases and J by 7 bases, with 11 bases of the junction left unmatched. Germline V gene data show CDR1 as MNHEY and CDR2 as SMNVEV (reference sequence). The CDR3 runs 17 residues. CDR3 in amino acids: CASSLSWVPTGGGGYTF. The CDR3 DNA reads as TGTGCCAGCAGTTTATCGTGGGTTCCGACAGGGGGCGGTGGCTACACCTTC.

This clone is a singleton in its sample. The chain joins TRBV15 to TRBJ1-3, with D hard to call. V lost 1 base, J lost 4 bases, and 5 bases lay in between. The CDR3 covers 13 residues. Germline V gives CDR1 LNHNV, CDR2 YYDKDF (reference sequence). The DNA of the CDR3 is TGTGCCACCAGCAGAGGAGCCGGAAACACCATATATTTT. It encodes CATSRGAGNTIYF. Supplemented by reference TRBV15 and TRBJ1-3, the full variable domain reads DAMVIQNPRYQVTQFGKPVTLSCSQTLNHNVMYWYQQKSSQAPKLLFHYYDKDFNNEADTPDNFQSRRPNTSFCFLDIRSPGLGDTAMYLCATSRGAGNTIYFGEGSWLTVV.

The chain employs TRBV5-4 and TRBJ2-1; the D gene is possibly TRBD1 (6 bases). CDR3 length equals 12 residues. From germline, CDR1 is SGHNT and CDR2 YYREEE (reference sequence). V dropped 5 bases and J dropped 6 bases, with 9 bases sitting between them. CDR3 loop: CASRQGTNEQFF. CDR3 DNA sequence: TGTGCCAGCAGACAGGGAACCAATGAGCAGTTCTTC.

The CDR3 spells CSVWTGHNTGELFF. The CDR3, as DNA: TGCAGCGTCTGGACAGGACATAACACCGGGGAGCTGTTTTTT. The chain links TRBV29-1 to TRBJ2-2; 7 bases line up with TRBD1. V trimming: 6 bases; J trimming: 2 bases; junction bases outside the gene matches: 6. This CDR3 has 14 amino acids. Germline-derived CDR1 and CDR2 are SQVTM and ANQGSEA.

The chain links TRBV4-1 to TRBJ2-5; TRBD2 matches 13 bases. The J call may be faulty, since TRBJ2-7 better matches the DNA end. The CDR3 consists of 16 residues. The germline gives CDR1 MGHRA, CDR2 YSYEKL. The DNA for the CDR3 is TGCGCCAGCAGTTCGACTAGCGGGGGGCCCCCGTACGAGCAGTACTTC. The encoded protein is CASSSTSGGPPYEQYF.

The rearrangement uses TRBV14 and TRBJ2-3; D uncertain. V shed 0 bases and J shed 2 bases, with 9 bases lying between them. This CDR3 comprises 15 residues. The germline V gene has CDR1 SGHDN and CDR2 FVKESK. The DNA of the CDR3 is TGTGCCAGCAGCCAAGATTGGGCAGCCACAGATACGCAGTATTTT. The encoded protein is CASSQDWAATDTQYF.

There are a few counts of this clone. The V gene is TRBV13, the J gene TRBJ1-5; 7 nucleotides align to TRBD1. The CDR3 sequence is 14 residues long. In germline, CDR1 is PRHDT, CDR2 FYEKMQ (reference sequence). V shed 4 bases and J 4 bases; nucleotides not matched to a gene: 4. For the CDR3, the DNA is TGTGCCAGCAGCTCCCCGGGACAGAATCAGCCCCAGCATTTT. Translated, it gives CASSSPGQNQPQHF.

The chain combines TRBV13 with TRBJ1-1; D is unresolved. The V end was cut by 0 bases, the J end by 2 bases, with 16 bases between. This CDR3 spans 17 amino acids. From germline, CDR1 is PRHDT and CDR2 FYEKMQ (reference sequence). The CDR3 DNA is TGTGCCAGCAGCTTAGGCGCAAATCGCCCACTTAACACTGAAGCTTTCTTT. This encodes CASSLGANRPLNTEAFF.

The rearrangement links TRBV11-2 to TRBJ2-7; 11 bases fit TRBD1. Germline loops: CDR1 SGHAT, CDR2 FQNNGV. The CDR3 covers 16 residues. Trimming removed 3 bases from V and 2 bases from J; junction bases left unmatched: 6. The CDR3 reads CASSFRDRGFPYEQYF. CDR3 DNA: TGTGCCAGCAGCTTCCGGGACAGGGGGTTTCCCTACGAGCAGTACTTC.

This clone was recorded a few times. The J gene is TRBJ2-7, the V gene TRBV7-9; 8 nucleotides match TRBD1. The V gene's germline CDR1 is SEHNR and CDR2 FQNEAQ (reference sequence). V was pared by 4 bases and J by 5 bases, with 10 bases of the junction left unmatched. The CDR3 consists of 15 residues. CDR3 coding DNA: TGTGCCAGCAGCTCCAGGCAGGGGGCGGACCACGAGCAGTACTTC. Its protein is CASSSRQGADHEQYF.

The chain links TRBV6-6 to TRBJ1-4; the D gene is possibly TRBD1 (6 bases). V was trimmed by 0 bases and J by 8 bases, leaving 13 bases between them. CDR1 is MNHNY and CDR2 is SVGAGI in the germline V gene (reference sequence). This CDR3 has 15 residues. Here the CDR3 DNA reads TGTGCCAGCAGTTACTCGAGGGCAGGGGAAGAAAAACTGTTTTTT. This translates into CASSYSRAGEEKLFF.

This clone was observed once. V and J are TRBV7-9 and TRBJ2-1; no clear D gene. Germline CDR1 SEHNR, CDR2 FQNEAQ (reference sequence). The CDR3 contains 11 residues. Trimming took off 5 bases at V and 5 bases at J, with 4 bases between the two ends. In DNA, the CDR3 is TGTGCCAGCAGCCCCGACAATGAGCAGTTCTTC. Its translation is CASSPDNEQFF.

CDR3 protein: CAWSQGTSGNTIYF. The CDR3 DNA is TGTGCCTGGTCACAGGGAACCTCTGGAAACACCATATATTTT. The chain links TRBV30 to TRBJ1-3, with D perhaps TRBD1 (6 bases). Germline V gene sequence: CDR1 GTSNPN, CDR2 SVGIG (reference sequence). V lost 5 bases, J lost 0 bases, and 11 bases lay in between. The CDR3 spans 14 residues.

This chain links TRBV2 with TRBJ1-2; no firm D call. There are 13 residues in the CDR3. Germline CDR1 SNHLY, CDR2 FYNNEI. Trimming took 5 bases from V and 4 from J, leaving 11 bases between them. The CDR3 sequence: CASSIASGYGYTF. Here the CDR3 DNA reads TGTGCCAGCAGTATCGCCAGTGGCTATGGCTACACCTTC.

The chain is built from TRBV6-5 and TRBJ1-2, with a tentative D call TRBD1 (5 bases). V was cut by 2 bases and J by 10 bases, with 17 bases left in between. The CDR3 totals 14 residues. Looked up from germline, CDR1 is MNHEY and CDR2 is SVGAGI. This chain's CDR3 is CASSYGAGRHDYTF. CDR3 bases: TGTGCCAGCAGTTACGGAGCAGGGAGGCATGACTACACCTTC.

For the CDR3, the DNA is TGTGCCAGCAGCTTGGAAGCTGCCCTAGCGAATGAGCAGTTCTTC. Translated: CASSLEAALANEQFF. J is TRBJ2-1 and V is TRBV5-8; a possible D gene is TRBD2 (6 bases). CDR3 length equals 15 residues. Germline V gene sequence: CDR1 SGHTS, CDR2 YDEGEE. The V end lost 0 bases, the J end lost 7 bases, and 14 bases lay between the germline ends.

The rearrangement uses TRBV11-1 and TRBJ2-1, with TRBD1 matching over 7 bases. Trimming removed 1 base from V and 12 bases from J; junction bases left unmatched: 6. CDR3 length: 13 amino acids. CDR1 is SGHAT, CDR2 FQDESV, per germline (reference sequence). For the CDR3, the DNA is TGTGCCAGCAGCTTAGGAGGACAGGTCAGGCAGTTCTTC. This gives the protein CASSLGGQVRQFF.

This clone has only a few counts. The chain uses TRBV29-1 and TRBJ1-1; 9 positions match TRBD1. In germline, CDR1 is SQVTM, CDR2 ANQGSEA. With V trimmed by 4 bases and J by 5 bases, 5 bases remained unmatched. The CDR3 has 13 amino acids. DNA for the CDR3: TGCAGCGTTGGGACAGGGGTAGGAACTGAAGCTTTCTTT. Encoded protein: CSVGTGVGTEAFF.

The chain couples TRBV30 to TRBJ2-2; TRBD2 agrees at 7 bases. Germline V gene sequence: CDR1 GTSNPN, CDR2 SVGIG (reference sequence). The CDR3 consists of 14 residues. The V segment lost 3 bases and the J segment 7 bases; nucleotides outside the gene matches: 8. The CDR3 region is CAWRKPGGIGELFF. CDR3 DNA sequence: TGTGCCTGGAGAAAACCCGGGGGGATCGGGGAGCTGTTTTTT.